The T cell receptor beta chain described here comes from a study of cytomegalovirus exposure and HLA in healthy donors. Broader study findings: It was likely that a cluster of highly shared sequence variants was a sequencing artifact. Altogether, 150 or so TCR beta chains were recorded as cytomegalovirus-associated.

As to this clone: Its antigen remains unknown.

The PCR was carried out with 60 Vbeta primers and 13 Jbeta primers. The repertoire was sequenced with immunoSEQ multiplex PCR; TCRdb's copy has only in-frame clones and lacks some. The table has 150,000 to 200,000 clones, roughly four fifths seen once; the top ten hold under 2%. Germline trimming cut 5 bases from V and 3 bases from J; bases unmatched to any gene: 11. CDR3 length: 16 residues. Germline lookup yields CDR1 KGHSH and CDR2 LQKENI. The sample taken for sequencing was PBMCs. The source of this sequence is a man aged 35-49 years in good health and CMV-seronegative. The chain links TRBV18 to TRBJ1-2; 8 bases line up with TRBD1. The CDR3 DNA is TGTGCCAGCTCAAGGCCCGGGACAGGTCAGGACTATGGCTACACCTTC. This gives the protein CASSRPGTGQDYGYTF.